The rows below give T cell receptor beta chains drawn from one sample of a study of blood T cells in healthy people across ages. TCRdb re-analysed the 5' RACE reads in MiXCR, keeping a single row per CDR3 protein. The sample includes fewer than 800,000 distinct CDR3 sequences, less than 40% of them seen just once. Input material: blood. The source of these receptors is a woman over 75 in good health. The CDR3 runs from the conserved cysteine through the conserved F or W. The D gene is left open where the match is weak. Size values are once, few and many counts, or a class for expanded clones, and some rows have none.

-	TRBV5-8	-	TRBJ1-1	CASSSIYRDTEAFF	TGTGCCAGCAGCTCGATCTACAGGGACACTGAAGCTTTCTTT
many	TRBV10-3	TRBD1	TRBJ1-4	CAISVGQGKGEKLFF	TGTGCCATCAGCGTCGGACAGGGCAAGGGTGAAAAACTGTTTTTT
-	TRBV3-1	TRBD2	TRBJ2-3	CASTRTSGPTDTQYF	TGTGCCAGCACGCGGACTAGCGGACCCACAGATACGCAGTATTTT
many	TRBV6-6	-	TRBJ1-2	CASTQTGMGYTF	TGTGCCAGCACCCAGACCGGGATGGGCTACACCTTC
many	TRBV4-2	TRBD2	TRBJ2-3	CASSQDPQGLAGFDTQYF	TGTGCCAGCAGCCAAGATCCCCAGGGACTAGCGGGCTTTGATACGCAGTATTTT
-	TRBV6-2/TRBV6-3	-	TRBJ1-1	CASTYVTGTEAFF	TGTGCCAGCACCTACGTTACGGGCACTGAAGCTTTCTTT
many	TRBV20-1	-	TRBJ2-7	CSAKGGGSAYEQYF	TGCAGTGCCAAAGGTGGAGGGTCGGCCTACGAGCAGTACTTC
many	TRBV24-1	TRBD2	TRBJ2-1	CATSGWSQRGINNEQFF	TGTGCCACCAGTGGCTGGTCTCAGCGGGGGATAAACAATGAGCAGTTCTTC
-	TRBV7-2	-	TRBJ2-1	CASSFREVQFF	TGTGCCAGCAGCTTCAGGGAGGTGCAGTTCTTC
few	TRBV5-6	-	TRBJ1-6	CASSLDDGSPLHF	TGTGCCAGCAGCTTGGACGACGGGTCACCCCTCCACTTT
few	TRBV3-1	TRBD2	TRBJ2-3	CASSLYSGGAADTQYF	TGTGCCAGCAGCCTATATAGCGGGGGGGCCGCAGATACGCAGTATTTT
many	TRBV7-8	-	TRBJ2-1	CASSQPNEQFF	TGTGCCAGCAGCCAACCCAATGAGCAGTTCTTC
many	TRBV7-2	TRBD1	TRBJ2-5	CASRPGQVQETQYF	TGTGCCAGCAGACCCGGACAGGTCCAAGAGACCCAGTACTTC
-	TRBV20-1	-	TRBJ2-5	CSARDSPARLETQYF	TGCAGTGCTAGAGATAGTCCGGCTAGATTAGAGACCCAGTACTTC
-	TRBV20-1	-	TRBJ2-7	CSARESSSYEQYF	TGCAGTGCTAGAGAGTCCAGCTCCTACGAGCAGTACTTC
many	TRBV30	-	TRBJ2-7	CAWSVRGSYEQYF	TGTGCCTGGAGTGTCCGGGGTTCCTACGAGCAGTACTTC
-	TRBV7-2	-	TRBJ2-3	CASSLANADTQYF	TGCGCCAGCAGCTTAGCCAACGCAGATACGCAGTATTTT
-	TRBV10-3	-	TRBJ2-7	CAISKVGGGSYEQYF	TGTGCCATCAGTAAGGTAGGGGGAGGGTCCTACGAGCAGTACTTC
-	TRBV28	-	TRBJ2-3	CASSQGVFRSTDTQYF	TGTGCCAGCAGCCAAGGAGTTTTTCGAAGCACAGATACGCAGTATTTT
many	TRBV4-2	-	TRBJ2-7	CASSQDLGSYEQYF	TGTGCCAGCAGCCAAGATCTTGGGTCCTACGAGCAGTACTTC
-	TRBV3-1	-	TRBJ1-1	CASSQSAGYNEAFF	TGTGCCAGCAGCCAATCAGCAGGGTATAATGAAGCTTTCTTT
many	TRBV20-1	-	TRBJ2-7	CSARPSRYSHYEQYF	TGCAGTGCTAGACCTTCTAGGTACAGTCACTACGAGCAGTACTTC
many	TRBV30	TRBD1	TRBJ1-5	CAWTTGDGQPQHF	TGTGCCTGGACGACAGGGGACGGTCAGCCCCAGCATTTT
many	TRBV7-2	TRBD2	TRBJ2-2	CASSSGLAGGPWGGELFF	TGTGCCAGCAGCTCCGGACTAGCGGGGGGCCCTTGGGGCGGGGAGCTGTTTTTT
many	TRBV12-3/TRBV12-4	-	TRBJ2-3	CASSLNRGWNTQYF	TGTGCCAGCAGTTTAAACCGGGGGTGGAATACGCAGTATTTT
-	TRBV18	-	TRBJ2-7	CASSPRGDHEQYF	TGTGCCAGCTCACCAAGGGGGGATCACGAGCAGTACTTC
many	TRBV29-1	-	TRBJ2-5	CSVDLTSTQYF	TGCAGCGTTGATCTCACTAGCACCCAGTACTTC
few	TRBV10-3	TRBD2	TRBJ2-3	CAMESGLAGEADTQYF	TGTGCCATGGAATCGGGACTAGCGGGAGAGGCAGATACGCAGTATTTT
many	TRBV4-1	TRBD2	TRBJ2-3	CASSQGGLAGGTTDTQYF	TGCGCCAGCAGCCAAGGAGGCCTAGCGGGGGGGACCACAGATACGCAGTATTTT